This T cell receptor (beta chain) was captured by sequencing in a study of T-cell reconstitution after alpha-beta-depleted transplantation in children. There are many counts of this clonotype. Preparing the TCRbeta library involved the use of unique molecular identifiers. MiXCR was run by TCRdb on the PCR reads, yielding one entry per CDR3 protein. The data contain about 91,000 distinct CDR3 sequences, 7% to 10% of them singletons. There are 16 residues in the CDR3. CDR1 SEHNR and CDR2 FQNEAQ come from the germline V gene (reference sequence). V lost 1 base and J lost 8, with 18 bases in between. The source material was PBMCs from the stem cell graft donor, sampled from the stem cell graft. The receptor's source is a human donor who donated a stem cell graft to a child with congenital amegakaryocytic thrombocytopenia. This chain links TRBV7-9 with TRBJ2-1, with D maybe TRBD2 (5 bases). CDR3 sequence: CASSLVTSPNGDEQFF. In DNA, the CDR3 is TGTGCCAGCAGCTTAGTAACTAGTCCCAATGGGGATGAGCAGTTCTTC.